This record concerns one T cell receptor (beta chain) sequence. In the study's own analysis: Amplification of reference gene primers provided the estimated nucleated cell counts. Assay used: immunoSEQ multiplex PCR; TCRdb lists only in-frame clones, some missing. The V and J calls and clone size are taken from that table; D and trimming were inferred from the DNA. The data hold about 230,000 clones, with 70% to 90% observed a single time. The sample comes from a study of blood T cell repertoires in COVID-19. Study background: Sites in the United States, Italy and Spain provided acute and convalescent COVID-19 samples. PBMCs, B-cell-depleted T cells, or T cells were the source of the cDNA or gDNA that made up the material.

This CDR3 contains 15 residues. Trimming pared 6 bases from V and 6 bases from J, leaving 17 bases between. Germline V gene lookup returns CDR1 MDHEN and CDR2 SYDVKM. This clonotype was obtained from a man in his forties with acute or convalescent COVID-19. This sequence joins TRBV28 and TRBJ1-4; D may be TRBD1 (5 bases). Sequenced material: peripheral blood. In DNA form, the CDR3 reads TGTGCCAGCAGCCGGGAGGGGTTAGGGGATGAAAAACTGTTTTTT. As protein: CASSREGLGDEKLFF.